Below are 17 T cell receptor beta chains sequenced from a single sample in a study of cytomegalovirus exposure and HLA in healthy donors. Clones were read by immunoSEQ multiplex PCR, and TCRdb kept only the in-frame ones, dropping some. The profile shows around 70,000 clones, roughly 95% of them singletons. The sequencing input was PBMCs. The receptors stem from a man between 18 and 35 years old in good health and CMV-seronegative.

The V call is TRBV5-4, the J call TRBJ2-3, with D tentatively TRBD2 (7 bases). From germline, CDR1 is SGHNT and CDR2 YYREEE (reference sequence). The CDR3 is 18 amino acids. Trimming stripped 0 bases from V and 2 bases from J, with 19 bases between. CDR3 sequence (DNA): TGTGCCAGCAGCTTGGCCGGCGGGGGCCTCATTTACACAGATACGCAGTATTTT. This encodes CASSLAGGGLIYTDTQYF.

The chain is built from TRBV7-9 and TRBJ1-2; D gene unclear. The CDR3 consists of 14 residues. CDR1 and CDR2 (germline): SEHNR, FQNEAQ (reference sequence). Between the trimmed V and J ends, which lost 1 base and 6 bases, there was a span of 12 bases. CDR3 loop: CASSLEGPSDGYTF. Here the CDR3 DNA reads TGTGCCAGCAGCTTAGAGGGCCCTAGCGATGGCTACACCTTC.

The rearrangement links TRBV28 to TRBJ2-7, with a tentative D call TRBD2 (7 bases). The CDR3 spans 15 residues. V shed 2 bases and J shed 3 bases, with 14 bases lying between them. CDR1 is MDHEN and CDR2 is SYDVKM in the germline V gene. The CDR3: CASSLTGGNFYEQYF. CDR3 nucleotides: TGTGCCAGCAGTTTAACGGGGGGCAATTTCTACGAGCAGTACTTC.

This chain links TRBV11-2 with TRBJ1-2, with D unclear. The CDR3 loop spans 13 amino acids. Deletions cut 0 bases from V and 5 bases from J, with 7 bases between. Germline CDR1 reads SGHAT; CDR2 reads FQNNGV. CDR3 in DNA: TGTGCCAGCAGCTTAGACCCAGGTTATGGCTACACCTTC. Translating gives CASSLDPGYGYTF.

The rearrangement links TRBV7-2 to TRBJ1-4, with D maybe TRBD1 (5 bases). CDR3 length equals 14 residues. CDR1 is SGHTA, CDR2 FQGNSA, per germline. Trimming left V 5 bases short and J 8 bases short, with 15 bases between. The CDR3 nucleotides are TGTGCCAGCAGCCCCGGGGGGTGGCGCGAAAAACTGTTTTTT. Translated, it gives CASSPGGWREKLFF. The variable domain in full, with the rest retrieved from reference TRBV7-2 and TRBJ1-4, is GAGVSQSPSNKVTEKGKDVELRCDPISGHTALYWYRQSLGQGLEFLIYFQGNSAPDKSGLPSDRFSAERTGGSVSTLTIQRTQQEDSAVYLCASSPGGWREKLFFGSGTQLSVL.

The chain carries TRBV19 and TRBJ1-1; no clear D gene. The CDR3 has 17 residues. Germline V gene lookup returns CDR1 LNHDA and CDR2 SQIVND (reference sequence). The V and J ends lost 9 bases and 3 bases respectively, with 26 bases between them. The chain's CDR3 is CASARKAGLDLYTEAFF. CDR3 sequence (DNA): TGTGCCAGCGCGAGAAAAGCGGGGTTGGATCTTTACACTGAAGCTTTCTTT.

The chain uses TRBV10-3 and TRBJ1-3; unclear D gene. From germline, CDR1 is ENHRY and CDR2 SYGVKD. The CDR3 runs 16 residues. Trimming left V 3 bases short and J 0 bases short, with 12 bases between. This chain's CDR3 is CAISEFTPSSGNTIYF. Here the CDR3 DNA reads TGTGCCATCAGTGAATTTACTCCGAGCTCTGGAAACACCATATATTTT.

V usage is TRBV6-1 and J usage is TRBJ1-2, with 8 bases fitting TRBD1. V lost 2 bases, J lost 2 bases, and 4 bases stayed unmatched. This CDR3 comprises 15 residues. CDR1 and CDR2 from the germline V gene are MNHNS and SASEGT. CDR3 region: CASSERAGGNYGYTF. The DNA for the CDR3 is TGTGCCAGCAGTGAACGGGCAGGGGGCAACTATGGCTACACCTTC.

V usage is TRBV5-8 and J usage is TRBJ2-1; TRBD2 agrees at 10 bases. After removal of 0 bases from V and 7 bases from J, the junction contained 4 bases not matched to a gene. Germline CDR1 SGHTS, CDR2 YDEGEE. The CDR3 runs to 15 residues. CDR3 DNA: TGTGCCAGCAGCTTGGCTAGCGGGGGAAGGAATGAGCAGTTCTTC. It yields the protein CASSLASGGRNEQFF.

This clone has just one count. This rearrangement joins TRBV14 to TRBJ2-3, with D hard to call. V was shortened by 9 bases and J by 2 bases, with 9 bases between the two germline ends. The CDR3 spans 12 residues. Germline assignment: CDR1 SGHDN and CDR2 FVKESK. The CDR3 reads CASGPVTDTQYF. The CDR3 DNA sequence: TGTGCCAGTGGTCCGGTCACAGATACGCAGTATTTT.

The rearrangement uses TRBV7-9 and TRBJ1-5, with D unresolved. This CDR3 comprises 17 residues. Between the trimmed V and J ends, which lost 0 bases and 2 bases, there was a span of 14 bases. Germline-derived CDR1 and CDR2 are SEHNR and FQNEAQ (reference sequence). DNA for the CDR3: TGTGCCAGCAGCTTAGCGTCGGGGTCTTTTGGCAATCAGCCCCAGCATTTT. Its translation is CASSLASGSFGNQPQHF.

The rearrangement joins TRBV19 to TRBJ1-3; D not resolved. Germline V gene lookup returns CDR1 LNHDA and CDR2 SQIVND (reference sequence). Trimming took 8 bases from V and 0 from J, leaving 11 bases between them. CDR3 length: 14 residues. The CDR3 DNA sequence: TGTGCCAGTGCAACTGAGGCCTCTGGAAACACCATATATTTT. Translation gives CASATEASGNTIYF.

This sequence joins TRBV9 and TRBJ1-2; 11 bases align to TRBD1. The CDR3 loop spans 15 amino acids. CDR1 and CDR2 from the germline V gene are SGDLS and YYNGEE. After removal of 4 bases from V and 7 bases from J, the junction contained 9 bases not matched to a gene. The CDR3 sequence: CASSLFTGQGGGYTF. In nucleotides, the CDR3 is TGTGCCAGCAGCTTATTCACGGGACAGGGGGGTGGCTACACCTTC.

The CDR3 protein is CASSQEDGGYGYTF. In DNA, the CDR3 is TGTGCCAGCAGCCAGGAAGACGGGGGCTATGGCTACACCTTC. The V and J genes are TRBV4-2 and TRBJ1-2, with D perhaps TRBD1 (5 bases). Between the trimmed V and J ends, which lost 3 bases and 4 bases, there was a span of 12 bases. CDR3 length equals 14 residues. Germline CDR1 is LGHNA and CDR2 is YNFKEQ.

The rearrangement links TRBV4-3 to TRBJ2-7; D not resolved. The germline V gene encodes CDR1 LGHNA and CDR2 YSLEER. The CDR3 has 16 amino acids. Trimming removed 0 bases from V and 2 bases from J, with 14 bases in between. CDR3 sequence reads: CASSQDVVSVAYEQYF. DNA for the CDR3: TGCGCCAGCAGCCAAGATGTGGTCTCAGTTGCCTACGAGCAGTACTTC.

The chain is built from TRBV6-5 and TRBJ1-1, with no clear D. Germline assignment: CDR1 MNHEY and CDR2 SVGAGI. The CDR3 has 15 amino acids. V lost 2 bases, J lost 0 bases, and 10 bases lay in between. This chain's CDR3 is CASSYGLGVNTEAFF. The CDR3, as DNA: TGTGCCAGCAGTTACGGTCTGGGAGTGAACACTGAAGCTTTCTTT.

The chain links TRBV5-6 to TRBJ2-5; 7 positions agree with TRBD2. Looked up from germline, CDR1 is SGHDT and CDR2 is YYEEEE. The CDR3 contains 14 residues. After removal of 4 bases from V and 5 bases from J, the junction contained 8 bases not matched to a gene. The CDR3 DNA reads TGTGCCAGCAGCCTGGGACTATCCTATGAGACCCAGTACTTC. It encodes CASSLGLSYETQYF.